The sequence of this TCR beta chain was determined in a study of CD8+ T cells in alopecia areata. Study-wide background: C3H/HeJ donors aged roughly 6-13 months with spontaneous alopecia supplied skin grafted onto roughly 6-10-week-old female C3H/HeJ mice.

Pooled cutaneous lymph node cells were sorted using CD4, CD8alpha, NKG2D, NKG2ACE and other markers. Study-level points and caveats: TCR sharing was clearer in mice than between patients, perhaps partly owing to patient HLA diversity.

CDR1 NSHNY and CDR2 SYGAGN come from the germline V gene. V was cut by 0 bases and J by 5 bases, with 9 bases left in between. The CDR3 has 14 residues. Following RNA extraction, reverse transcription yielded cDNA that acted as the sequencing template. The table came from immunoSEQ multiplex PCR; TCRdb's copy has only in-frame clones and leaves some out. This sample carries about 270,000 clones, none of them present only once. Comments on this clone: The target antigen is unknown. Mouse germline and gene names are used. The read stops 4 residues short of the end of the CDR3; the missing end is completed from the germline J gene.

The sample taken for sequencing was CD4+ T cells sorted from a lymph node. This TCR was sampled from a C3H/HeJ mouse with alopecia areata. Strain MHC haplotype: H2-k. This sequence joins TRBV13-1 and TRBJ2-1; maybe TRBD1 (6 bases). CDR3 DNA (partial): TGTGCCAGCAGTGATGTAACAGGGAATGCT. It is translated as CASSDVTGNA. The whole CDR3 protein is CASSDVTGNAEQFF.